The clone carrying this T cell receptor (beta chain) was detected once. The data stem from a study of blood T cell repertoires in COVID-19. Study information: COVID-19 samples, acute and convalescent, were from the United States, Italy and Spain. Sources were T cells, B-cell-depleted T cells, or PBMCs; the material itself was cDNA or gDNA.

In the original analysis: Nucleated cell counts were estimated from reference gene primer amplification. Generated by immunoSEQ multiplex PCR, the TCRdb table keeps only in-frame clones and is missing some. The DNA was the basis for D and trimming; V, J and clone size are from that table. Found here are 230,000 or so clones, about 90% of them singletons; the top ten hold 1.9%. CDR3 length equals 14 residues. The germline V gene encodes CDR1 MNHEY and CDR2 SMNVEV (reference sequence). The V end lost 0 bases, the J end lost 7 bases, and 13 bases lay between the germline ends. The TCR originated in a man aged 35 to 55 with active or convalescent COVID-19. V and J are TRBV27 and TRBJ2-7, with D maybe TRBD1 (5 bases). Sequences were obtained from peripheral blood. The CDR3 DNA sequence: TGTGCCAGCAGTTTATCGTACCCAGGGTTTGAGCAGTACTTC. It translates to CASSLSYPGFEQYF.